Listed below are T cell receptor beta chains from one sample, sequenced in a study of T cell responses to AZD1222 COVID-19 vaccine. Libraries were prepared by immunoSEQ multiplex PCR; TCRdb keeps only in-frame clonotypes and omits some of them. Of just under 75,000 clones listed, 80% are singletons. Here the sequenced sample was peripheral blood, taken 28 days after the second AZD1222 dose. These receptors all stem from an adult who received the AZD1222 COVID-19 vaccine. The CDR3 runs from the conserved cysteine through the conserved F or W. A D gene is named only where the DNA matches it firmly.

NA | TRBJ1-4 | TRBV28 | TGTGCCAGCAGTTTAGCCAGCAAAGAAAAACTGTTTTTT | CASSLASKEKLFF
TRBD1 | TRBJ2-2 | TRBV28 | TGTGCCAGCAGTTCGAGGGGGCATACTAACGGCGGGGAGCTGTTTTTT | CASSSRGHTNGGELFF
TRBD2 | TRBJ2-7 | TRBV2 | TGTGCCAGATCCCGCGGGGGGGCGCGCGAGCAGTACTTC | CARSRGGAREQYF
NA | TRBJ2-1 | TRBV19 | TGTGCCAGTAGGAGAGACACCTACAATGAGCAGTTCTTC | CASRRDTYNEQFF
NA | TRBJ2-5 | TRBV28 | TGTGCCAGCAGTTTCAGCGGCCGAAAAAGGGGAGAGACCCAGTACTTC | CASSFSGRKRGETQYF
TRBD1 | TRBJ1-3 | TRBV28 | TGTGCCAGCGGGACAGGGGGGACTGGAAACACCATATATTTT | CASGTGGTGNTIYF
NA | TRBJ1-6 | TRBV15 | TGTGCCACCAGCAGGGACGCAGGGGTGTCACCCCTCCACTTT | CATSRDAGVSPLHF
NA | TRBJ2-7 | TRBV7-2 | TGTGCCAGCGCCTTGAAATGGGGCGACGAGCAGTACTTC | CASALKWGDEQYF
NA | TRBJ2-1 | TRBV19 | TGTGCCAGTATTGGGACCCATGGCGGCAGCTCCTACAATGAGCAGTTCTTC | CASIGTHGGSSYNEQFF
NA | TRBJ2-2 | TRBV28 | TGTGCCAGCAGTTACCAGGGGCCCAACACCGGGGAGCTGTTTTTT | CASSYQGPNTGELFF
NA | TRBJ2-1 | TRBV7-9 | TGTGCCAGCAGAGGAGGAGGGGGGTCGCATGAGCAGTTCTTC | CASRGGGGSHEQFF
TRBD1 | TRBJ1-5 | TRBV23-1 | TGCGCCAGCAGTCAATCGATTAAGGGACAGCTTGAGCCCCAGCATTTT | CASSQSIKGQLEPQHF
NA | TRBJ2-6 | TRBV7-9 | TGTGCCAGCAGCCCCCGGGGACGGGGAACTGGGGCCAACGTCCTGACTTTC | CASSPRGRGTGANVLTF